Included here is one T cell receptor (beta chain) sequence, with context. This entry comes from a study of cytotoxic CD8 clonotypes in ibrutinib-treated CLL. Study at large: For this cohort, patients were approximately ten relapsed/refractory and about 16 treatment-naive, while 17 to 18 were IGHV unmutated.

Method: immunoSEQ multiplex PCR; TCRdb's copy keeps in-frame clones and lacks some. The repertoire has some 150,000 clones, more than 75% of them found once; the top ten carry less than 8.5%. J gave up 4 bases and V 6 bases, and 11 bases lay outside the gene matches. The CDR3 covers 15 residues. Germline V gene sequence: CDR1 MGHDK, CDR2 SYGVNS. This TCR was recovered from a human donor with chronic lymphocytic leukemia. This sample comprised PBMCs, obtained after 36 months of ibrutinib treatment. This chain connects TRBV25-1 to TRBJ1-1; 7 bases are shared with TRBD1. CDR3 DNA sequence: TGTGCCAGCAGGGTCTTAGGGGCAGGGGGCACTGAAGCTTTCTTT. This translates into CASRVLGAGGTEAFF.